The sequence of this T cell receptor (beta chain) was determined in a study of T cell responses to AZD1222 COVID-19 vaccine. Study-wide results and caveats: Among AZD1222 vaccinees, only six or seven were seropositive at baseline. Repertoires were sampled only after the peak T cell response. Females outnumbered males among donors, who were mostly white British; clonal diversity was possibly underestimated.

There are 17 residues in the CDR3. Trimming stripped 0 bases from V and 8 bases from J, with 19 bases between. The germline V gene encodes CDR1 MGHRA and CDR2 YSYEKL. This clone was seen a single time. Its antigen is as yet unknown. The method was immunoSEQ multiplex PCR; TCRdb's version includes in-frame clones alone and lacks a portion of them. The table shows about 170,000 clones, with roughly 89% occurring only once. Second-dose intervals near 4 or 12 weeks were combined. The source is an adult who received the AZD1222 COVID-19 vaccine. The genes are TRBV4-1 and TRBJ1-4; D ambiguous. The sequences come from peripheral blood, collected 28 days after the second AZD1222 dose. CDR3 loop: CASSQDGSGAVGEKLFF. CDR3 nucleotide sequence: TGCGCCAGCAGCCAAGACGGGTCGGGTGCAGTAGGAGAAAAACTGTTTTTT.